The 25 T cell receptor beta chains given below trace back to one sample, sequenced in a study of cytomegalovirus exposure and HLA in healthy donors. Amplification used 60 Vbeta primers and 13 Jbeta primers. Here immunoSEQ multiplex PCR was the method, and the copy in TCRdb shows in-frame clones only, minus some. The sample comprises approximately 160,000 clones, roughly 77% of which are singletons, and roughly 4.5% rests with the top ten. The sequenced material came from PBMCs. The receptors derive from a man aged 18 to 29 in good health and CMV-seropositive.

The table lists this clone with a count of one. CDR3 coding DNA: TGTGCCAGCAGTGCAACCGGGACAGGGTCAGGGGAGACCCAGTACTTC. This sequence encodes CASSATGTGSGETQYF. V gene TRBV6-1 combines with J gene TRBJ2-5, with 9 bases fitting TRBD1. The germline CDR1 and CDR2 sequences are MNHNS and SASEGT. V was pared by 4 bases and J by 5 bases, with 11 bases of the junction left unmatched. This CDR3 has 16 residues.

This clone has a single count. This rearrangement joins TRBV5-1 to TRBJ2-3; no clear D. The CDR3 covers 14 residues. In germline, CDR1 is SGHRS, CDR2 YFSETQ. V lost 3 bases to trimming and J lost 0 bases, with 8 bases between them. The CDR3: CASSSSLSTDTQYF. The CDR3 nucleotides are TGCGCCAGCAGCTCCTCCCTTAGCACAGATACGCAGTATTTT.

The chain uses TRBV6-1 and TRBJ2-7; TRBD1 might be the D (6 bases). Between the trimmed V and J ends, which lost 4 bases and 3 bases, there was a span of 13 bases. Germline V gene data show CDR1 as MNHNS and CDR2 as SASEGT. CDR3 length equals 14 residues. The CDR3 reads CASSGMTGNYEQYV. CDR3 in DNA: TGTGCCAGCAGTGGCATGACAGGAAACTACGAGCAGTACGTC.

V and J are TRBV4-2 and TRBJ1-2, with a possible D match to TRBD1 (5 bases). The ends were cut back, 0 bases at V and 8 bases at J, with 16 bases in the middle. CDR1 and CDR2 from the germline V gene are LGHNA and YNFKEQ. The CDR3 loop spans 15 amino acids. CDR3 nucleotide sequence: TGTGCCAGCAGCCAAGATGTCCAGGGCTCGCGGGGCTACACCTTC. Its protein is CASSQDVQGSRGYTF.

The rearrangement joins TRBV2 to TRBJ2-7; 9 bases are shared with TRBD1. Germline CDR1 and CDR2: SNHLY and FYNNEI. This CDR3 is built from 14 residues. Trimming cost V 6 bases and J 6 bases; bases outside gene matches: 9. The CDR3 sequence: CASSQLQGAGEQYV. The CDR3 DNA sequence: TGTGCCAGCAGCCAGCTACAGGGGGCAGGCGAGCAGTACGTC.

This chain joins TRBV27 and TRBJ1-1; the D is unclear. Germline-derived CDR1 and CDR2 are MNHEY and SMNVEV (reference sequence). The V gene lost 5 bases and the J gene lost 0 bases, with 10 bases spanning the gap. The CDR3 loop spans 14 amino acids. CDR3 protein: CASSVHGVNTEAFF. CDR3 nucleotide sequence: TGTGCCAGCAGTGTACACGGAGTGAACACTGAAGCTTTCTTT.

The chain employs TRBV19 and TRBJ2-1; 10 nucleotides agree with TRBD1. Per germline, CDR1 LNHDA and CDR2 SQIVND (reference sequence). The J segment lost 9 bases and the V segment lost 1 base, leaving 6 bases of the junction unmatched. The CDR3 has 15 amino acids. The CDR3 region has the DNA TGTGCCAGTAGTATAGGAGGGCGGGACAGGGGTGAGCAGTTCTTC. It specifies CASSIGGRDRGEQFF.

In this sample, this clone turned up once. CDR3 region: CASSPLRANNEKLFF. The CDR3, as DNA: TGTGCCAGCTCACCGTTGCGGGCTAATAATGAAAAACTGTTTTTT. The chain has TRBV18 and TRBJ1-4; D ambiguous. Germline V gives CDR1 KGHSH, CDR2 LQKENI. CDR3 size: 15 residues. V was pared by 3 bases and J by 4 bases, with 12 bases between.

This chain connects TRBV11-2 to TRBJ2-1; D is unresolved. This CDR3 spans 14 amino acids. V shed 1 base and J shed 5 bases, with 9 bases lying between them. Germline loops: CDR1 SGHAT, CDR2 FQNNGV. The CDR3 nucleotides read TGTGCCAGCAGCTTAGGTCCCGGAGACAATGAGCAGTTCTTC. It is translated as CASSLGPGDNEQFF.

The chain uses TRBV4-1 and TRBJ2-5, with a weak D call TRBD1 (6 bases). V lost 5 bases and J 2 bases, leaving 15 bases between the germline ends. The CDR3 loop spans 15 amino acids. Germline lookup yields CDR1 MGHRA and CDR2 YSYEKL. The CDR3 sequence: CASSEYADRQETQYF. Written as DNA, the CDR3 is TGCGCCAGCAGCGAATACGCCGACAGGCAAGAGACCCAGTACTTC.

This clone came up a few times. This rearrangement joins TRBV28 to TRBJ1-2, with unresolved D. V lost 7 bases, J lost 4 bases, and 16 bases lay in between. The CDR3 loop spans 14 amino acids. CDR1 and CDR2 from the germline V gene are MDHEN and SYDVKM. CDR3 in DNA: TGTGCCAGCACTCTTGGGCAGTCTCGCTATGGCTACACCTTC. Amino acids: CASTLGQSRYGYTF.

This clone was seen a single time. V usage is TRBV30 and J usage is TRBJ2-3; TRBD2 agrees at 8 bases. J was trimmed by 0 bases and V by 5 bases; bases with no gene match: 7. The germline V gene has CDR1 GTSNPN and CDR2 SVGIG (reference sequence). The CDR3 length is 15 residues. The CDR3 protein is CAWSLAGTSTDTQYF. The CDR3 nucleotides are TGTGCCTGGTCCCTAGCGGGTACTAGCACAGATACGCAGTATTTT. Supplemented by reference TRBV30 and TRBJ2-3, the full variable domain reads SQTIHQWPATLVQPVGSPLSLECTVEGTSNPNLYWYRQAAGRGLQLLFYSVGIGQISSEVPQNLSASRPQDRQFILSSKKLLLSDSGFYLCAWSLAGTSTDTQYFGPGTRLTVL.

CDR3 in amino acids: CASSLSTGGNYGYTF. Here the CDR3 DNA reads TGTGCCAGCAGTTTGTCGACAGGGGGGAACTATGGCTACACCTTC. V usage is TRBV27 and J usage is TRBJ1-2; 9 bases match TRBD1. This CDR3 comprises 15 residues. CDR1 is MNHEY, CDR2 SMNVEV, per germline (reference sequence). V dropped 3 bases and J dropped 2; count of bases not matched to a gene: 4.

The J gene is TRBJ1-1, the V gene TRBV18, with D possibly TRBD1 on 5 matching bases. Looked up from germline, CDR1 is KGHSH and CDR2 is LQKENI. There are 15 residues in the CDR3. The V and J ends lost 0 bases and 1 base respectively, with 9 bases between them. The CDR3 protein is CASSPPEGKNTEAFF. In DNA, the CDR3 is TGTGCCAGCTCACCACCGGAGGGGAAGAACACTGAAGCTTTCTTT.

This clone has just a few counts. The rearrangement joins TRBV25-1 to TRBJ2-3; TRBD1 is a possible D gene (5 bases). The germline V gene encodes CDR1 MGHDK and CDR2 SYGVNS. Trimming took off 3 bases at V and 4 bases at J, with 11 bases between the two ends. The CDR3 length is 14 residues. The DNA of the CDR3 is TGTGCCAGCAGTGATGAGACAGAGTCAGATACGCAGTATTTT. Amino acid sequence: CASSDETESDTQYF. Looking up the rest from reference TRBV25-1 and TRBJ2-3 gives the full variable domain: EADIYQTPRYLVIGTGKKITLECSQTMGHDKMYWYQQDPGMELHLIHYSYGVNSTEKGDLSSESTVSRIRTEHFPLTLESARPSHTSQYLCASSDETESDTQYFGPGTRLTVL.

This clone occurred a few times. The rearrangement joins TRBV19 to TRBJ1-1; 7 nucleotides align to TRBD1. This CDR3 spans 12 amino acids. Germline CDR1 reads LNHDA; CDR2 reads SQIVND (reference sequence). V was pared by 4 bases and J by 9 bases, with 5 bases of the junction left unmatched. The DNA for the CDR3 is TGTGCCAGTAGTAATCTGGGACAGCAAGCTTTCTTT. Translation gives CASSNLGQQAFF.

The chain recombines TRBV18 with TRBJ2-1; TRBD2 aligns across 8 bases. Germline values: CDR1 KGHSH, CDR2 LQKENI. The CDR3 is 17 amino acids. The trim removed 0 bases at V and 3 bases at J, leaving 7 bases unmatched. CDR3 in DNA: TGTGCCAGCTCACCACCGTTTCGCGGGAGGAACTACAATGAGCAGTTCTTC. Translating gives CASSPPFRGRNYNEQFF.

The V gene is TRBV6-1, the J gene TRBJ2-3; TRBD1 is a possible D gene (6 bases). Trimming cost V 7 bases and J 2 bases, with 10 bases left between them. Germline V gives CDR1 MNHNS, CDR2 SASEGT. CDR3 length: 13 residues. This CDR3 reads CASIRDNTDTQYF. CDR3 bases: TGTGCCAGCATCCGGGACAACACAGATACGCAGTATTTT.

J is TRBJ2-1 and V is TRBV7-2; 10 nucleotides match TRBD2. V was clipped by 4 bases and J by 6 bases; unmatched bases: 9. In germline, CDR1 is SGHTA, CDR2 FQGNSA. This CDR3 comprises 16 residues. CDR3 protein: CASSSTGRLAGNEQFF. The CDR3 DNA sequence: TGTGCCAGCAGCTCCACAGGGAGACTAGCGGGCAATGAGCAGTTCTTC.

To note about this clone: Other nucleotide sequences in the sample specify the same CDR3. The chain links TRBV5-1 to TRBJ1-1, with D perhaps TRBD1 (5 bases). CDR3 size: 14 residues. Germline V gene sequence: CDR1 SGHRS, CDR2 YFSETQ. Deletions cut 2 bases from V and 5 bases from J, with 13 bases between. The CDR3 DNA is TGCGCCAGCAGCTTAGGCAGCGGGGGGACTGAAGCTTTCTTT. Protein sequence: CASSLGSGGTEAFF. The full variable domain, its missing parts supplied by reference TRBV5-1 and TRBJ1-1, is KAGVTQTPRYLIKTRGQQVTLSCSPISGHRSVSWYQQTPGQGLQFLFEYFSETQRNKGNFPGRFSGRQFSNSRSEMNVSTLELGDSALYLCASSLGSGGTEAFFGQGTRLTVV.

With regard to this clone: At one end, the junction sequence differs from germline, possibly due to a read error. This specimen includes other DNA sequences encoding the same CDR3. This chain links TRBV6-6 with TRBJ1-1; D is perhaps TRBD1 (6 bases). The CDR3 extends over 15 amino acids. Germline assignment: CDR1 MNHNY and CDR2 SVGAGI (reference sequence). As DNA, the CDR3 is TGTGCCAGTAGTTACTCGACAGGAAGGAACACTGAAGCTTTCTTT. Amino acids: CASSYSTGRNTEAFF.

This chain links TRBV5-4 with TRBJ2-3; weak D call: TRBD2 (7 bases). The V end was cut by 4 bases, the J end by 6 bases, with 21 bases between. The CDR3 totals 16 residues. CDR1 and CDR2 from the germline V gene are SGHNT and YYREEE (reference sequence). This CDR3 is CASSVGKSGGPDTQYF. The CDR3 DNA is TGTGCCAGCAGCGTAGGAAAATCGGGGGGCCCGGATACGCAGTATTTT.

The chain is built from TRBV7-9 and TRBJ1-2, with a weak D call TRBD1 (6 bases). Germline-derived CDR1 and CDR2 are SEHNR and FQNEAQ (reference sequence). V shed 4 bases and J shed 14 bases, with 14 bases lying between them. The CDR3 contains 11 residues. The CDR3 spells CASSYEVGQTF. The DNA for the CDR3 is TGTGCCAGCAGCTACGAAGTGGGACAAACCTTC. Variable domain in full (rest from reference TRBV7-9 and TRBJ1-2): DTGVSQNPRHKITKRGQNVTFRCDPISEHNRLYWYRQTLGQGPEFLTYFQNEAQLEKSRLLSDRFSAERPKGSFSTLEIQRTEQGDSAMYLCASSYEVGQTFGSGTRLTVV.

DNA of the CDR3: TGTGCCAGTACCCGGGGGGTTCCTAGCACAGATACGCAGTATTTT. This encodes CASTRGVPSTDTQYF. The chain employs TRBV7-2 and TRBJ2-3, with 7 bases fitting TRBD2. The CDR3 is 15 residues long. The germline gives CDR1 SGHTA, CDR2 FQGNSA. Losses at the gene ends were 9 bases for V and 0 bases for J; bases not matched to a gene: 9.

The rearrangement links TRBV7-6 to TRBJ1-4, with D tentatively TRBD1 (5 bases). The germline V and J ends were trimmed by 1 base and 8 bases, with 11 bases remaining between them. CDR1 SGHVS and CDR2 FNYEAQ come from the germline V gene. This CDR3 is 14 amino acids long. DNA of the CDR3: TGTGCCAGCAGCTTAGGGGGGGGTCGGGAAAAACTGTTTTTT. It specifies CASSLGGGREKLFF.